Listed below are T cell receptor beta chains from one sample, sequenced in a study of chemoradiotherapy in HPV16-positive cancers. TCRdb's copy holds only in-frame clones and misses some; the assay was immunoSEQ multiplex PCR. The sample lists about 33,000 clones, about 88% occurring once. This specimen consisted of blood, obtained from a patient who underwent chemoradiotherapy. These receptor sequences come from a human donor with HPV-associated anogenital cancer. The conserved cysteine and the conserved F or W are not part of the CDR3 here. Each record gives: D gene, J gene, V gene, clone size, CDR3 protein. D genes are given only for firm matches. The size field is filled for only some rows; it gives once, few, many or a size class.

D gene: TRBD1; J gene: TRBJ1-3; V gene: TRBV28; clone size: .; CDR3 protein: ASSPRTGEAGNTIY
D gene: .; J gene: TRBJ1-4; V gene: TRBV5-8; clone size: .; CDR3 protein: ASSLREKLF
D gene: TRBD1; J gene: TRBJ2-7; V gene: TRBV18; clone size: .; CDR3 protein: ASSPSTGTGYYEQY
D gene: TRBD1; J gene: TRBJ1-2; V gene: TRBV4-1; clone size: .; CDR3 protein: ASSQDIRGTGGYGYT
D gene: .; J gene: TRBJ2-2; V gene: TRBV6-5; clone size: .; CDR3 protein: ASSYQRINTGELF
D gene: .; J gene: TRBJ1-6; V gene: TRBV6-4; clone size: .; CDR3 protein: ASSDSGSNSPLH
D gene: .; J gene: TRBJ1-6; V gene: TRBV5-1; clone size: .; CDR3 protein: ASSVEGPGNSPLH
D gene: .; J gene: TRBJ2-7; V gene: TRBV4-2; clone size: .; CDR3 protein: ASSQVLWAQSHEQY
D gene: .; J gene: TRBJ1-5; V gene: TRBV6-5; clone size: .; CDR3 protein: ASSYSKAGDQPQH
D gene: .; J gene: TRBJ2-3; V gene: TRBV7-9; clone size: .; CDR3 protein: ASRGGGDTQY
D gene: .; J gene: TRBJ1-1; V gene: TRBV6-1; clone size: .; CDR3 protein: ASQLTARTEAF
D gene: .; J gene: TRBJ1-4; V gene: TRBV6-5; clone size: .; CDR3 protein: ASSYSLGTDNEKLF
D gene: .; J gene: TRBJ2-7; V gene: TRBV13; clone size: .; CDR3 protein: ASSFRSLGAGSQY
D gene: .; J gene: TRBJ2-5; V gene: TRBV7-2; clone size: once; CDR3 protein: ASRRQETQY
D gene: TRBD1; J gene: TRBJ1-1; V gene: TRBV27; clone size: .; CDR3 protein: ASSLFGTANTEAF
D gene: .; J gene: TRBJ1-5; V gene: TRBV2; clone size: .; CDR3 protein: ASSEAEGTGQPQH
D gene: .; J gene: TRBJ2-2; V gene: TRBV9; clone size: .; CDR3 protein: ATSPSGNTGELF
D gene: TRBD1; J gene: TRBJ1-5; V gene: TRBV18; clone size: .; CDR3 protein: ASSPPGDRGQPQH
D gene: .; J gene: TRBJ1-5; V gene: TRBV7-2; clone size: .; CDR3 protein: ASSLVLGGNQPQH
D gene: TRBD2; J gene: TRBJ2-7; V gene: TRBV18; clone size: .; CDR3 protein: ASSPTGGEQY
D gene: .; J gene: TRBJ1-5; V gene: TRBV6-1; clone size: .; CDR3 protein: ASSEVVTYSNQPQH
D gene: .; J gene: TRBJ2-7; V gene: TRBV18; clone size: .; CDR3 protein: ASSPSSYEQY
D gene: .; J gene: TRBJ2-3; V gene: TRBV2; clone size: once; CDR3 protein: ASMGAGKGTQY
D gene: TRBD2; J gene: TRBJ2-7; V gene: TRBV9; clone size: .; CDR3 protein: ASSLGLAGGLSSYEQY
D gene: .; J gene: TRBJ1-1; V gene: TRBV9; clone size: few; CDR3 protein: ASSVAGNTEAF
D gene: TRBD1; J gene: TRBJ1-5; V gene: TRBV19; clone size: .; CDR3 protein: ASSLNFGTGNQPQH
D gene: .; J gene: TRBJ1-1; V gene: TRBV11-3; clone size: .; CDR3 protein: ASSQVGGSEAF
D gene: TRBD1; J gene: TRBJ1-1; V gene: TRBV19; clone size: .; CDR3 protein: ASSPQGARLNRLSAEAF
D gene: TRBD1; J gene: TRBJ1-5; V gene: TRBV7-6; clone size: .; CDR3 protein: ASSLQQGYNQPQH
D gene: TRBD1; J gene: TRBJ1-3; V gene: TRBV27; clone size: .; CDR3 protein: ASSLGNRGRNTIY
D gene: .; J gene: TRBJ1-1; V gene: TRBV4-1; clone size: .; CDR3 protein: ASSQDPENTEAF
D gene: .; J gene: TRBJ1-1; V gene: TRBV6-5; clone size: .; CDR3 protein: ASSQAGKAF
D gene: TRBD2; J gene: TRBJ2-1; V gene: TRBV27; clone size: once; CDR3 protein: ASRTSGGPYNEQF
D gene: TRBD2; J gene: TRBJ2-7; V gene: TRBV13; clone size: .; CDR3 protein: ASGEGNINEQY
D gene: .; J gene: TRBJ2-3; V gene: TRBV5-1; clone size: once; CDR3 protein: ASSPGDNPDTQY
D gene: TRBD1; J gene: TRBJ1-2; V gene: TRBV6-5; clone size: .; CDR3 protein: ASSTQNRGHYGYT
D gene: .; J gene: TRBJ1-6; V gene: TRBV7-9; clone size: few; CDR3 protein: ASSPGALTLH
D gene: .; J gene: TRBJ2-3; V gene: TRBV5-1; clone size: .; CDR3 protein: ASSPLLGRTDTQY
D gene: .; J gene: TRBJ1-2; V gene: TRBV11-1; clone size: .; CDR3 protein: ASSHPRGGGYT
D gene: TRBD2; J gene: TRBJ2-1; V gene: TRBV7-8; clone size: .; CDR3 protein: ASRVGLAGKYNEQF
D gene: .; J gene: TRBJ1-6; V gene: TRBV6-5; clone size: .; CDR3 protein: ASSGGYNSPLH
D gene: .; J gene: TRBJ2-5; V gene: TRBV19; clone size: .; CDR3 protein: ASSPRTNGETQY
D gene: .; J gene: TRBJ2-1; V gene: TRBV9; clone size: .; CDR3 protein: ASSVDGNPSYNEQF
D gene: .; J gene: TRBJ1-6; V gene: TRBV12-2; clone size: .; CDR3 protein: ASRPTGDNSPLH
D gene: TRBD1; J gene: TRBJ2-5; V gene: TRBV5-1; clone size: .; CDR3 protein: ASSLPTGGQETQY
D gene: .; J gene: TRBJ2-3; V gene: TRBV5-8; clone size: .; CDR3 protein: ASSLWTATDTQY
D gene: .; J gene: TRBJ1-2; V gene: TRBV18; clone size: .; CDR3 protein: ASSPLNQGSHYGYT
D gene: TRBD1; J gene: TRBJ2-1; V gene: TRBV6-1; clone size: .; CDR3 protein: ASSSTGEDDEQF
D gene: .; J gene: TRBJ2-2; V gene: TRBV11-2; clone size: .; CDR3 protein: ASSLVSGPTGELF
D gene: .; J gene: TRBJ2-6; V gene: TRBV4-2; clone size: .; CDR3 protein: ASSQESGANVLT
D gene: .; J gene: TRBJ2-7; V gene: TRBV9; clone size: .; CDR3 protein: ASSKGGDYEQY